A selection of T cell receptor beta chains follows, all from one sample in a study of monozygotic twins with inflammatory bowel disease. TCRdb re-analyzed the 5' RACE reads; it lists each CDR3 protein once, without DNA. The sample features 110,000 to 150,000 distinct CDR3 sequences, with more than 1% in its top ten. Sequencing was done on a sample of blood. The receptors derive from a human donor with ulcerative colitis or Crohn's disease, or a healthy co-twin of an affected twin (not recorded which). The CDR3 runs from the conserved cysteine through the conserved F or W. Expanded clones are given a class, and other clones once, few, many or no size at all.

TRBJ1-4 | TRBV3-1 | . | CASSRPSNEKLFF
TRBJ2-3 | TRBV10-1 | . | CASSPGEFTDTQYF
TRBJ2-1 | TRBV19 | . | CASSAFEAGGYEQFF
TRBJ1-5 | TRBV6-2/TRBV6-3 | . | CASSYVPPGLRSNQPQHF
TRBJ2-7 | TRBV19 | . | CASSIVLTSGDYEQYF
TRBJ1-1 | TRBV7-2 | . | CASSERQGLNTEAFF
TRBJ1-5 | TRBV4-1 | . | CASSQDIGSGGVSNQPQHF
TRBJ2-6 | TRBV20-1 | medium-sized | CSASLMGTGANVLTF
TRBJ2-2 | TRBV9 | . | CASSVDSGELFF
TRBJ1-1 | TRBV10-2 | . | CASRGTGVPEAFF
TRBJ2-5 | TRBV11-2 | . | CASSLLAGRETQYF
TRBJ2-5 | TRBV7-9 | . | CASSSGTGGWTQYF
TRBJ2-4 | TRBV2 | . | CATLDREVENIQYF
TRBJ2-3 | TRBV11-2 | . | CASSFAGSDTQYF
TRBJ1-1 | TRBV6-1 | . | CASSPRTVSNTEAFF
TRBJ1-2 | TRBV4-2 | . | CASSQDAQLGYTF
TRBJ1-6 | TRBV12-3/TRBV12-4 | . | CASSLEGGYNSPLHF
TRBJ2-1 | TRBV19 | . | CASSQGTGTYNEQFF
TRBJ2-1 | TRBV5-1 | . | CASSSGGGRTYNEQFF
TRBJ2-2 | TRBV19 | . | CASTASWSSPTGELFF
TRBJ2-1 | TRBV12-3/TRBV12-4 | . | CASSFFPGLDEQFF
TRBJ2-2 | TRBV30 | . | CACGAKFTPNTGELFF
TRBJ1-1 | TRBV7-9 | . | CASSLGDRGRYTDAFF
TRBJ2-2 | TRBV5-1 | . | CASSLRASGRVDGELFF
TRBJ2-3 | TRBV28 | . | CASSVQSDSSTDTQYF
TRBJ2-3 | TRBV27 | . | CASGPRDSGTDTQYF
TRBJ2-3 | TRBV5-4 | . | CASSLGLVKDTQYF
TRBJ1-5 | TRBV28 | . | CASSIEQPQHF
TRBJ2-5 | TRBV6-5 | . | CASSYSPTGAPQETQYF
TRBJ1-1 | TRBV28 | . | CASSTPGGENTEAFF
TRBJ1-2 | TRBV28 | . | CASSAPDRAIGYTF
TRBJ2-6 | TRBV11-1 | . | CASSWFRDRGLHPSGANVLTF
TRBJ1-5 | TRBV5-1 | . | CASSLGTDQPQHF
TRBJ2-7 | TRBV4-1 | . | CASSQIAGGPMNEQYF
TRBJ1-5 | TRBV5-1 | . | CASPARGHSNQPQHF
TRBJ1-5 | TRBV5-1 | . | CASSLAANQPQHF
TRBJ2-2 | TRBV29-1 | . | CSVGEFGGTGELFF
TRBJ2-4 | TRBV20-1 | . | CSARAGELAKNIQYF
TRBJ1-1 | TRBV11-1 | . | CASSPRGSDTEAFF
TRBJ1-1 | TRBV28 | . | CASRHRGPEAFF
TRBJ1-1 | TRBV6-1 | . | CASFLTGVNTEAFF
TRBJ2-3 | TRBV30 | . | CACSGTSTDTQYF
TRBJ2-3 | TRBV20-1 | . | CGRAIPGLAASIPDTQYF
TRBJ2-1 | TRBV25-1 | . | CASSESGVLSYNEQFF
TRBJ2-7 | TRBV30 | . | CALSGGFEQYF
TRBJ2-2 | TRBV7-3 | . | CASRLAGNTGELFF
TRBJ2-7 | TRBV12-3/TRBV12-4 | . | CASTLGGLYEQYF
TRBJ2-3 | TRBV20-1 | . | CIARGTATDTQYF
TRBJ1-2 | TRBV3-1 | . | CASSAVYGYTF
TRBJ2-7 | TRBV7-3 | . | CASSLSDVSSYEQYF
TRBJ2-5 | TRBV20-1 | . | CSASTSGRVGEETQYF